The rows below give T cell receptor beta chains drawn from one sample of a study of T-cell memory formation after mild COVID-19. TCRdb re-called the 5' RACE reads with MiXCR, one entry per CDR3 protein. In the table there are about 180,000 distinct CDR3 sequences, about 18% of which are singletons. The sample taken for sequencing was PBMCs or a T cell subset sorted from them (not recorded which). Receptors were obtained from a man younger than 35 who had mild COVID-19 (a few samples of this study predate the infection). Cell type and time point are not known. Both conserved end residues are part of each CDR3.

TRBJ1-3 TRBV6-6 CASSRDRVSLSGNTIYF
TRBJ2-1 TRBV5-1 CASSLKLAGGLSSYNEQFF
TRBJ2-1 TRBV5-1 CASSLILRPPYNEQFF
TRBJ2-1 TRBV7-7 CASSYGPVGGEQFF
TRBJ1-4 TRBV20-1 CSVPTATNEKLFF
TRBJ2-5 TRBV5-6 CASSSRTPPETQYF
TRBJ2-3 TRBV6-5 CASSTLDRGLDTQYF
TRBJ2-6 TRBV15 CATSRGTGGVVANVLTF
TRBJ1-1 TRBV7-2 CASSLRGTTEAFF
TRBJ2-2 TRBV7-2 CASKTANTGELFF
TRBJ2-5 TRBV27 CASSPGPTDQETQYF
TRBJ1-4 TRBV5-5 CASSLSKGARPGYDEKLFF
TRBJ1-1 TRBV7-3 CASSLNKGQNTEAFF
TRBJ2-7 TRBV15 CATSRAQGTYEQYF
TRBJ2-3 TRBV15 CATSRGTGGFTDTQYF
TRBJ2-5 TRBV10-2 CASSAWTSGIGETQYF
TRBJ2-3 TRBV20-1 CSASAWGDKGNTQYF
TRBJ2-7 TRBV10-3 CAAGRTGDYEQYF
TRBJ2-7 TRBV9 CASSVRPRDKTYEQYF
TRBJ2-3 TRBV5-1 CASSLAGGGDTDTQYF
TRBJ2-6 TRBV12-3/TRBV12-4 CASSAVAGTGGSGANVLTF
TRBJ2-3 TRBV12-3/TRBV12-4 CASRGSSADTQYF
TRBJ2-1 TRBV25-1 CASSHLQDTYNEQFF
TRBJ2-3 TRBV6-5 CASSYGPKQYF
TRBJ1-1 TRBV7-2 CASSLEPAMNTEAFF
TRBJ2-3 TRBV24-1 CATSDVRSGTSTDTQYF
TRBJ2-3 TRBV7-9 CASSSSLVAGASGTQYF
TRBJ1-1 TRBV6-2/TRBV6-3 CATRRDSGTEAFF